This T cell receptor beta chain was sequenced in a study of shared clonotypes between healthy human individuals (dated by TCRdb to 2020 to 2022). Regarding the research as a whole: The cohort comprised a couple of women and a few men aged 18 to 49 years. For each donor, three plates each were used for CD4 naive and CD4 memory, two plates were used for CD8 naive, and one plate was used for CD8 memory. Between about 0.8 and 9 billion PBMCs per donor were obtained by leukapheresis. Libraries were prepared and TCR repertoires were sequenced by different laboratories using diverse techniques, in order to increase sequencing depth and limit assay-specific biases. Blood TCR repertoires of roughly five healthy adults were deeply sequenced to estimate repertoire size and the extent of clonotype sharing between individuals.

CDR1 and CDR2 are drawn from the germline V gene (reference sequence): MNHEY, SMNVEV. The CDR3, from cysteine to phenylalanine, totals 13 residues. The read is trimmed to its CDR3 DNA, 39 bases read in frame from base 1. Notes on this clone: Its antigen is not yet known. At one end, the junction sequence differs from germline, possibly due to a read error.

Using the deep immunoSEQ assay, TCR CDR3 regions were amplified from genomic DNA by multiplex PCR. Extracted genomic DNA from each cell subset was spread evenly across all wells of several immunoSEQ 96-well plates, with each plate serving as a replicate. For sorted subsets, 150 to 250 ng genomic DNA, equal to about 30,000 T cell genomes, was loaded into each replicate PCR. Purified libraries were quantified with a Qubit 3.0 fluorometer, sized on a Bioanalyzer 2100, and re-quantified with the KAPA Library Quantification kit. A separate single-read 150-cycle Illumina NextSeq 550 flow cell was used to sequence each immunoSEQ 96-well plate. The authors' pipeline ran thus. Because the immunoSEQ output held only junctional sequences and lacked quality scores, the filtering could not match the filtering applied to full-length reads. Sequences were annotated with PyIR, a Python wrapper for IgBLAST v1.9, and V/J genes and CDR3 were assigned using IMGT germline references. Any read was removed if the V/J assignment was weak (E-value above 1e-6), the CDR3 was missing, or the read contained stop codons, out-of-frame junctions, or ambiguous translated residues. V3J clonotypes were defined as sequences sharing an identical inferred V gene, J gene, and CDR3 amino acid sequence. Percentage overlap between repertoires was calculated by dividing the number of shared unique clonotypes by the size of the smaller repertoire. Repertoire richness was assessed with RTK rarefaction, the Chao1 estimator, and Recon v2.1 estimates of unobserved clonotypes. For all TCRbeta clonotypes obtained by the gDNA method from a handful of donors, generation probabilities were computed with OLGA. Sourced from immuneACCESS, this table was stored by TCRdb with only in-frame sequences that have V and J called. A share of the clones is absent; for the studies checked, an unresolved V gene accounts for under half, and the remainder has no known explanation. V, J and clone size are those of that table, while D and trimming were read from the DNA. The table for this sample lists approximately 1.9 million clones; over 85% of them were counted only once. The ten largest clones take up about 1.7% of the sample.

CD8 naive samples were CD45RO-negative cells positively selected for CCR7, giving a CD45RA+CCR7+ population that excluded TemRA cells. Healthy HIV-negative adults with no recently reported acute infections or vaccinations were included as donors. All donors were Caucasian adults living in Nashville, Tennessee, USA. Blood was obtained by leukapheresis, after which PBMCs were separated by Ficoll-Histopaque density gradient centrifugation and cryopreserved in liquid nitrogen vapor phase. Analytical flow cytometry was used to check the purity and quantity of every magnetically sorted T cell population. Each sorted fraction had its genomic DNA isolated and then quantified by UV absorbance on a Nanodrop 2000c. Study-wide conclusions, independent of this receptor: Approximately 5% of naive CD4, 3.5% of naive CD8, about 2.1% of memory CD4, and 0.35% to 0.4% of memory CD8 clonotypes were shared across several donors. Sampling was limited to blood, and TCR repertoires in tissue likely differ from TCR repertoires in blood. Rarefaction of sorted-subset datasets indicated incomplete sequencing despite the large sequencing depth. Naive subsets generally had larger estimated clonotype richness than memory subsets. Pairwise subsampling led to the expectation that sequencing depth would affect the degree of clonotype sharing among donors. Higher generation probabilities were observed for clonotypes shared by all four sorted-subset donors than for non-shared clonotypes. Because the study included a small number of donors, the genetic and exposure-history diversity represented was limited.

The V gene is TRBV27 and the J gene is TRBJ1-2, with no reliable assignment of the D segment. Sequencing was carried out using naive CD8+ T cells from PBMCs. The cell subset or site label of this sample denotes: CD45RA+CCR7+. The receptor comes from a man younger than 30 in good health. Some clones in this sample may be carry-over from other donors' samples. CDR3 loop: CASGFGVNYGYTF. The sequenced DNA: TGTGCCAGCGGTTTTGGGGTGAACTATGGCTACACCTTC.